What follows describes a single T cell receptor (beta chain). Its antigen is unknown. This sample is drawn from a study of shared clonotypes between healthy human individuals. In the study overall: The study used three CD4 naive, three CD4 memory, two CD8 naive and one CD8 memory plate per donor.

Study-wide results and limits: With few donors, the genetic and exposure-history diversity represented was limited.

CDR3 length: 16 amino acids. Germline V gene data show CDR1 as MNHEY and CDR2 as SMNVEV (reference sequence). The junction had 11 bases not matched to a gene; V was cut back by 6 bases and J by 4 bases. Profiling relied on immunoSEQ multiplex PCR, and the TCRdb table lists in-frame clones only, not all of them. This table holds about 2.2 million clones, 80% to 95% found once. Cells designated naive CD8 were CD45RO-negative and were positively selected for CCR7, with terminally differentiated effector memory CD45RA+ cells excluded. The sequencing sample was made of naive CD8+ T cells from PBMCs. The chain combines TRBV27 with TRBJ1-5; TRBD1 agrees at 8 bases. The source is a man in his late teens or twenties in good health. Some clones in this sample may be carry-over from other donors' samples. The CDR3 is CASRFTGRGLNQPQHF. The CDR3 coding sequence is TGTGCCAGCAGATTTACCGGCAGGGGGCTAAATCAGCCCCAGCATTTT.